The 32 T cell receptor beta chains below come from one sample, sequenced in a study of CXCR3-negative and CXCR3-positive naive CD8 T cells. Preparation of TRB cDNA libraries relied on 5' RACE carrying UMI labels. TCRdb re-called the 5' RACE reads; every CDR3 protein appears as one record, without DNA. Recorded for this sample: 130,000 or so distinct CDR3 sequences. The sample taken for sequencing was naive CXCR3- CD8+ T cells from blood. Subset denoted: CD45RO-CCR7+CD27+CD95- naive CD8+ T cells lacking CXCR3 (TNR3-). Receptor source: a human donor in good health. Some clones in this sample may be carry-over from other donors' samples.

The chain is built from TRBV7-6 and TRBJ2-7; no DNA is available, so the TRBD1 call from TCRdb remains unchecked. CDR1 SGHVS and CDR2 FNYEAQ come from the germline V gene. This CDR3 contains 16 residues. CDR3 in amino acids: CASSPTLAPPPTEQYF. Full variable domain (outside the CDR3, taken from reference TRBV7-6 and TRBJ2-7): GAGVSQSPRYKVTKRGQDVALRCDPISGHVSLYWYRQALGQGPEFLTYFNYEAQQDKSGLPNDRFSAERPEGSISTLTIQRTEQRDSAMYRCASSPTLAPPPTEQYFGPGTRLTVT.

The V call is TRBV7-9, the J call TRBJ1-2; absent DNA, TCRdb's TRBD1 call cannot be checked. This CDR3 comprises 13 residues. Germline assignment: CDR1 SEHNR and CDR2 FQNEAQ (reference sequence). CDR3 region: CASSLGAIYGYTF. The whole variable domain, filled in from reference TRBV7-9 and TRBJ1-2, reads DTGVSQNPRHKITKRGQNVTFRCDPISEHNRLYWYRQTLGQGPEFLTYFQNEAQLEKSRLLSDRFSAERPKGSFSTLEIQRTEQGDSAMYLCASSLGAIYGYTFGSGTRLTVV.

V is TRBV7-8 and J is TRBJ2-7; absent DNA, TCRdb's TRBD1 call cannot be checked. Germline V gene data show CDR1 as SGHVS and CDR2 as FQNEAQ. The CDR3 runs 13 residues. CDR3 loop: CASSLTDSYEQYF.

V usage is TRBV11-3 and J usage is TRBJ2-1; TCRdb proposes TRBD2, but this gene call is untestable without DNA. The CDR3 totals 20 residues. Germline-derived CDR1 and CDR2 are SGHNT and YENEEA. CDR3 residues: CASSFPGRLAGVSTYNEQFF. Based on the CDR3 plus reference TRBV11-3 and TRBJ2-1, the full variable domain is EAGVVQSPRYKIIEKKQPVAFWCNPISGHNTLYWYLQNLGQGPELLIRYENEEAVDDSQLPKDRFSAERLKGVDSTLKIQPAELGDSAVYLCASSFPGRLAGVSTYNEQFFGPGTRLTVL.

The rearrangement joins TRBV27 to TRBJ2-7; the TCRdb D gene call, TRBD2, has no DNA to confirm it. The CDR3 has 15 amino acids. The germline V gene encodes CDR1 MNHEY and CDR2 SMNVEV (reference sequence). The CDR3 is CASSLSRAGTYEQYF.

The rearrangement joins TRBV12-3 or TRBV12-4 to TRBJ2-1. This CDR3 comprises 14 residues. CDR3 loop: CASSLLGPTNEQFF.

V and J are TRBV5-1 and TRBJ2-7; TCRdb selects TRBD2, and the lack of DNA leaves this call unchecked. The length of the CDR3 is 15 residues. The germline gives CDR1 SGHRS, CDR2 YFSETQ. The CDR3 sequence is CASSLVPSGVYEQYF.

The rearrangement uses TRBV20-1 and TRBJ2-1. Germline-derived CDR1 and CDR2 are DFQATT and SNEGSKA (reference sequence). This CDR3 has 17 amino acids. The CDR3 protein is CSARAMEREQSYNEQFF.

This rearrangement joins TRBV28 to TRBJ1-2; lacking DNA, the TRBD1 call made by TCRdb goes unchecked. The CDR3 consists of 14 residues. Germline CDR1 reads MDHEN; CDR2 reads SYDVKM. The CDR3 loop is CASSTGEWGYGYTF.

This chain joins TRBV28 and TRBJ1-2; absent DNA, TCRdb's TRBD1 call cannot be checked. The CDR3 consists of 16 residues. The germline CDR1 and CDR2 sequences are MDHEN and SYDVKM. The CDR3 here is CASSPWLGGRGYGYTF.

This chain uses TRBV6-2 or TRBV6-3 with TRBJ2-7; TCRdb proposes TRBD1, but this gene call is untestable without DNA. There are 14 residues in the CDR3. From germline, CDR1 is MNHEY and CDR2 SVGEGT. The chain's CDR3 is CASSPPANTYEQYF.

This chain uses TRBV4-3 with TRBJ2-5; as DNA is missing, the TRBD1 call by TCRdb cannot be tested. CDR3 length: 15 amino acids. In germline, CDR1 is LGHNA, CDR2 YSLEER. CDR3 loop: CASSHGTGPQETQYF.

The V and J genes are TRBV7-2 and TRBJ2-7. The germline CDR1 and CDR2 sequences are SGHTA and FQGNSA. The CDR3 loop spans 15 amino acids. CDR3 loop: CASSLSLGRSYEQYF.

The chain employs TRBV29-1 and TRBJ2-1; TCRdb lists TRBD1, though no DNA is available to test this call. This CDR3 has 12 amino acids. Germline CDR1 SQVTM, CDR2 ANQGSEA. The CDR3 reads CSVGQPEAEQFF.

CDR3 amino acids: CASSQESAWGGYGYTF. The V gene is TRBV4-1, the J gene TRBJ1-2; the TCRdb call, TRBD1, lacks DNA for checking. The CDR3 sequence is 16 residues long. Per the germline V gene, CDR1 is MGHRA and CDR2 is YSYEKL.

V gene TRBV20-1 combines with J gene TRBJ1-1; with no DNA, the TCRdb D assignment of TRBD1 cannot be verified. The CDR3 is 12 residues long. Germline assignment: CDR1 DFQATT and CDR2 SNEGSKA (reference sequence). CDR3 amino acids: CSAGTTVTEAFF.

The gene calls are TRBV7-3 and TRBJ2-3. This CDR3 spans 14 amino acids. The germline V gene has CDR1 SGHTA and CDR2 FQGTGA. CDR3 in amino acids: CASSLDGSSDTQYF.

This chain uses TRBV27 with TRBJ2-7; the TRBD2 assignment by TCRdb is unverifiable without DNA. The germline CDR1 and CDR2 sequences are MNHEY and SMNVEV (reference sequence). This CDR3 has 15 residues. The CDR3 here is CASSRGTIPLLEQYF.

The chain has TRBV2 and TRBJ2-1. The germline V gene encodes CDR1 SNHLY and CDR2 FYNNEI. This CDR3 has 14 residues. The CDR3 sequence is CASRDQNNPTEQFF.

The chain is built from TRBV4-1 and TRBJ2-7; TCRdb selects TRBD2, and the lack of DNA leaves this call unchecked. This CDR3 is 18 amino acids long. The V gene's germline CDR1 is MGHRA and CDR2 YSYEKL. CDR3 loop: CASSQELPRGLATYEQYF.

The rearrangement links TRBV29-1 to TRBJ2-7. The germline V gene has CDR1 SQVTM and CDR2 ANQGSEA. The CDR3 contains 12 residues. The chain's CDR3 is CSVRILGYEQYF.

This chain's CDR3 is CASSLEASAYEQYF. The chain carries TRBV5-1 and TRBJ2-7. The CDR3 sequence is 14 residues long. The germline gives CDR1 SGHRS, CDR2 YFSETQ.

The chain carries TRBV25-1 and TRBJ2-1; TCRdb lists TRBD2, though no DNA is available to test this call. In germline, CDR1 is MGHDK, CDR2 SYGVNS. The CDR3 loop spans 13 amino acids. The CDR3 spells CASSEAGNNEQFF.

This chain links TRBV28 with TRBJ2-5; TCRdb picks TRBD2, but there is no DNA to check that call. In germline, CDR1 is MDHEN, CDR2 SYDVKM. The CDR3 extends over 13 amino acids. CDR3: CASRGSGIETQYF.

The V gene is TRBV5-5, the J gene TRBJ1-1. Germline V gene lookup returns CDR1 SGHKS and CDR2 YYEKEE (reference sequence). This CDR3 is 13 amino acids long. CDR3 residues: CASSSSPNTEAFF.

The V gene is TRBV27, the J gene TRBJ2-1; TCRdb outputs TRBD2, but without DNA this stays unchecked. In germline, CDR1 is MNHEY, CDR2 SMNVEV (reference sequence). CDR3 length: 14 residues. The CDR3 sequence: CACSLAGGWNEQFF.

The V call is TRBV23-1, the J call TRBJ1-1; the TCRdb call, TRBD1, lacks DNA for checking. TRBV23-1 is an ORF; its function is uncertain. The CDR3 spans 15 residues. CDR3 protein: CASSPSGTGDTEAFF.

This chain joins TRBV10-2 and TRBJ2-3; TCRdb calls TRBD2, which cannot be checked without DNA. Germline V gives CDR1 WSHSY, CDR2 SAAADI. The CDR3 covers 15 residues. The chain's CDR3 is CASSLTSGYADTQYF.

V gene TRBV5-1 combines with J gene TRBJ2-5; TCRdb designates TRBD2, a call that cannot be tested without DNA. CDR3 length: 16 residues. Looked up from germline, CDR1 is SGHRS and CDR2 is YFSETQ. The CDR3 here is CASSLPVRRGGETQYF.

The chain joins TRBV6-6 to TRBJ1-5; the TCRdb D gene call, TRBD1, has no DNA to confirm it. Germline CDR1 is MNHNY and CDR2 is SVGAGI (reference sequence). The CDR3 sequence is 17 residues long. This chain's CDR3 is CASRGGGGAYSNQPQHF.

The rearrangement joins TRBV4-1 to TRBJ2-7; TCRdb outputs TRBD1, but without DNA this stays unchecked. Germline lookup yields CDR1 MGHRA and CDR2 YSYEKL. This CDR3 has 18 residues. CDR3 sequence: CASSQVLNPGGSSYEQYF.

The chain links TRBV10-3 to TRBJ2-7; with no DNA, the TCRdb D assignment of TRBD1 cannot be verified. CDR1 and CDR2 from the germline V gene are ENHRY and SYGVKD. This CDR3 is 12 amino acids long. Here the CDR3 reads CAISKGGHEQYF.